A selection of T cell receptor beta chains follows, all from one sample in a study of cytomegalovirus exposure and HLA in healthy donors. Data came from immunoSEQ multiplex PCR; TCRdb stores just in-frame clones and leaves some out. The sample records about 110,000 clones, 69% being singletons. Sample: PBMCs. Every receptor here comes from a woman in her seventies in good health and CMV-seropositive. The CDR3 runs from the conserved cysteine through the conserved F or W. The order of the fields is J gene, D gene, clone size, V gene, CDR3 DNA, CDR3 protein. The D gene is left open where the match is weak. Where a row states a size, it is once, few, many or the class of an expanded clone; other rows omit it.

>TRBJ1-2|NA|few|TRBV18
TGTGCCAGCTCACTTGGACGGGGGGAACTTGGCTACACCTTC
CASSLGRGELGYTF
>TRBJ2-3|NA|NA|TRBV2
TGTGCCAGCAGCCTAGTCGCAGATACGCAGTATTTT
CASSLVADTQYF
>TRBJ1-6|NA|NA|TRBV10-3
TGTGCCATCAGTTCCCGGGGGGCCGCCTATAATTCACCCCTCCACTTT
CAISSRGAAYNSPLHF
>TRBJ2-7|TRBD1|NA|TRBV6-6
TGTGCCAGCAGCCGCGGGACAGGGAACTACGAGCAGTACTTC
CASSRGTGNYEQYF
>TRBJ1-1|NA|NA|TRBV18
TGTGCCAGCTCATGGGACGACAGGAGCACTGAAGCTTTCTTT
CASSWDDRSTEAFF
>TRBJ1-6|TRBD1|NA|TRBV15
TGTGCCACCAGCTCGGACAGGGGAAATTCACCCCTCCACTTT
CATSSDRGNSPLHF
>TRBJ1-5|TRBD1|NA|TRBV4-1
TGCGCCAGCAGCCCTACAGGGGGTGAGAATCAGCCCCAGCATTTT
CASSPTGGENQPQHF
>TRBJ2-5|NA|NA|TRBV7-8
TGTGCCAGCAGCACCAGGAACCTCCAAGAGACCCAGTACTTC
CASSTRNLQETQYF
>TRBJ1-6|NA|NA|TRBV30
TGTGCCTGGAGACTTACCGATAATTCACCCCTCCACTTT
CAWRLTDNSPLHF
>TRBJ1-5|TRBD1|NA|TRBV6-5
TGTGCCAGCAGTTACCTACAGGGGATTGGGAATCAGCCCCAGCATTTT
CASSYLQGIGNQPQHF
>TRBJ1-3|NA|NA|TRBV30
TGTGCCTGGAGTGTATTTCGGAGGGTCCCTGGAAACACCATATATTTT
CAWSVFRRVPGNTIYF
>TRBJ2-5|TRBD2|once|TRBV14
TGTGCCAGCAGCCAAGACAGAGGGTCGACTAGCATTATAATAGGAGAGACCCAGTACTTC
CASSQDRGSTSIIIGETQYF
>TRBJ1-2|TRBD1|NA|TRBV5-1
TGCGCCAGCAGCTTGGGGGCTGGAGGACAGGGTGATGGCTACACCTTC
CASSLGAGGQGDGYTF
>TRBJ1-5|NA|NA|TRBV6-1
TGTGCCAGCAGTGTTGGGCAGGAGGTCCAGCATTTT
CASSVGQEVQHF
>TRBJ2-7|TRBD1|NA|TRBV6-5
TGTGCCAGCAGTTACTCCGGGACAGCTTATTGGTACGAGCAGTACTTC
CASSYSGTAYWYEQYF
>TRBJ2-1|TRBD2|NA|TRBV30
TGTGCCTGGAGTGGGACTAGCGGTTACAATGAGCAGTTCTTC
CAWSGTSGYNEQFF
>TRBJ2-7|TRBD2|NA|TRBV7-9
TGTGCCAGCAGCCGGGGACTAATTTACGAGCAGTACTTC
CASSRGLIYEQYF
>TRBJ2-7|TRBD1|NA|TRBV27
TGTGCCAGCAGTTTACTACAGGGGAACAACGAGCAGTACTTC
CASSLLQGNNEQYF
>TRBJ1-4|NA|NA|TRBV18
TGTGCCAGCTCACCACCAGGGGCGGTGTATGAAAAACTGTTTTTT
CASSPPGAVYEKLFF
>TRBJ2-1|TRBD2|NA|TRBV7-2
TGTGCCAGCAGCTTCACCTTTAGCGGGGGGTCCAATGAGCAGTTCTTC
CASSFTFSGGSNEQFF
>TRBJ1-2|NA|few|TRBV10-2
TGCGCCAGCAGTGTGGGAGGGTTTGGCTATGGCTACACCTTC
CASSVGGFGYGYTF
>TRBJ2-5|NA|NA|TRBV7-9
TGTGCCAGCAGCTTAGGCGGAGAAGATTATGAGACCCAGTACTTC
CASSLGGEDYETQYF
>TRBJ1-4|NA|NA|TRBV4-1
TGCGCCAGCAGCCAAGTCCCTCCCCCTAATGAAAAACTGTTTTTT
CASSQVPPPNEKLFF
>TRBJ2-5|TRBD2|NA|TRBV6-1
TGTGCCAGCAGTGAAGCTGTCTGGAGACTAGCGGACAAAGAGACCCAGTACTTC
CASSEAVWRLADKETQYF
>TRBJ1-3|NA|NA|TRBV30
TGTGCCTGGAGTGTTAATGGAAACACCATATATTTT
CAWSVNGNTIYF
>TRBJ2-4|NA|NA|TRBV5-4
TGTGCCAGCAGACGACTTGAAAACATTCAGTACTTC
CASRRLENIQYF
>TRBJ1-2|NA|NA|TRBV7-2
TGTGCCAGCAGCTTCCAACAGGGTAACTATGGCTACACCTTC
CASSFQQGNYGYTF
>TRBJ1-3|TRBD1|NA|TRBV4-1
TGCGCCAGCAGCCAAGATGAACAGGGGGCTGGAAACACCATATATTTT
CASSQDEQGAGNTIYF
>TRBJ1-1|NA|few|TRBV27
TGTGCCAGCAGTTTGAGAGAGAACACTGAAGCTTTCTTT
CASSLRENTEAFF
>TRBJ2-1|NA|NA|TRBV7-2
TGTGCCAGCAGCCTCCTCGTGGGGGCCAACTACAATGAGCAGTTCTTC
CASSLLVGANYNEQFF
>TRBJ2-1|TRBD1|NA|TRBV14
TGTGCCAGCAGCCAATGGGGGACAGGGGTGTTCTTC
CASSQWGTGVFF
>TRBJ2-3|TRBD2|NA|TRBV11-2
TGTGCCAGCAGCTTAGATCGAACTAGCGGGGGGGCTGAAGATACGCAGTATTTT
CASSLDRTSGGAEDTQYF
>TRBJ2-5|TRBD1|few|TRBV5-1
TGCGCCAGCAGCGGGCAGGGGGCTTCTTCGGCAGAGACCCAGTACTTC
CASSGQGASSAETQYF